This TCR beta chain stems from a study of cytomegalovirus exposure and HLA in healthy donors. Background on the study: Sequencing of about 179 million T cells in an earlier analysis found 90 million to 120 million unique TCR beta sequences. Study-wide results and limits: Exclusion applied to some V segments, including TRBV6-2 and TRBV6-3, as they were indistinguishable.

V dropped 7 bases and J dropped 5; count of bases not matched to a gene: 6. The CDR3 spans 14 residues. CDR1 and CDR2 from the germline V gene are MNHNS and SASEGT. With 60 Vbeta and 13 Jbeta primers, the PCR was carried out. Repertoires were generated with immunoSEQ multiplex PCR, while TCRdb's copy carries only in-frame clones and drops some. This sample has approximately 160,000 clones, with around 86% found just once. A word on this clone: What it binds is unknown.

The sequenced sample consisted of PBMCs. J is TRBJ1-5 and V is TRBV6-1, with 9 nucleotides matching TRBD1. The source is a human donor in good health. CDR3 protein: CASNGQGPYQPQHF. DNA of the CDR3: TGTGCCAGCAACGGACAGGGGCCCTATCAGCCCCAGCATTTT.